These T cell receptor beta chains were read from a single sample in a study of blood T cell repertoires in COVID-19. Profiled with immunoSEQ multiplex PCR; TCRdb holds only in-frame clones, not every one. Of tens of thousands of clones in the sample, around 88% are singletons; the top ten hold approximately 4.3%. Sequencing used peripheral blood. The receptors originated from a man aged 60 to 75 with acute or convalescent COVID-19. Each CDR3 is given with its conserved first and last residue. A D gene is named only where the DNA matches it firmly. Clone size is not always given. Where it is, it says once, few, many or a class for expanded clones.

len: 15
abundance: .
j_gene: TRBJ1-5
d_gene: .
v_gene: TRBV19
CDR3nt: TGTGCCAGTAGTATAGCAGGGAAACGCAATCAGCCCCAGCATTTT
CDR3aa: CASSIAGKRNQPQHF

len: 15
abundance: .
j_gene: TRBJ2-1
d_gene: TRBD1
v_gene: TRBV12-5
CDR3nt: TGTGCTAGTGGTTTGGGACTGACAGGGAGAGATGAGCAGTTCTTC
CDR3aa: CASGLGLTGRDEQFF

len: 15
abundance: .
j_gene: TRBJ1-2
d_gene: .
v_gene: TRBV28
CDR3nt: TGTGCCAGCAGTTCGCTCTTGGAACAGGACTATGGCTACACCTTC
CDR3aa: CASSSLLEQDYGYTF

len: 15
abundance: .
j_gene: TRBJ2-1
d_gene: TRBD2
v_gene: TRBV5-1
CDR3nt: TGCGCCAGCAACCTGGGGACTAATGTCAACAATGAGCAGTTCTTC
CDR3aa: CASNLGTNVNNEQFF

len: 14
abundance: .
j_gene: TRBJ1-1
d_gene: .
v_gene: TRBV5-1
CDR3nt: TGCGCCAGCAGCGAACCCCAGGGGTACACTGAAGCTTTCTTT
CDR3aa: CASSEPQGYTEAFF

len: 16
abundance: once
j_gene: TRBJ2-1
d_gene: .
v_gene: TRBV23-1
CDR3nt: TGCGCCAGCAGTCAAGGCGACAGGAACGCCTACAATGAGCAGTTCTTC
CDR3aa: CASSQGDRNAYNEQFF

len: 15
abundance: few
j_gene: TRBJ2-1
d_gene: TRBD2
v_gene: TRBV5-1
CDR3nt: TGCGCCAGCAGCCTAGCGGGAAGAGGCTACAATGAGCAGTTCTTC
CDR3aa: CASSLAGRGYNEQFF

len: 13
abundance: .
j_gene: TRBJ1-1
d_gene: .
v_gene: TRBV14
CDR3nt: TGTGCCAGCAGCCAAGATGTACAGGGAGAAGCTTTCTTT
CDR3aa: CASSQDVQGEAFF

len: 11
abundance: .
j_gene: TRBJ2-7
d_gene: .
v_gene: TRBV10-2
CDR3nt: TGCGCCAGCAGTGCATCCTACGAGCAGTACTTC
CDR3aa: CASSASYEQYF

len: 17
abundance: once
j_gene: TRBJ1-5
d_gene: TRBD1
v_gene: TRBV7-8
CDR3nt: TGTGCCAGCAGCCCCCGGGACAGGGGTGGGGGGAATCAGCCCCAGCATTTT
CDR3aa: CASSPRDRGGGNQPQHF

len: 14
abundance: once
j_gene: TRBJ1-1
d_gene: .
v_gene: TRBV6-1
CDR3nt: TGTGCCAGCAGTGACGGACAGCAACCCACTGAAGCTTTCTTT
CDR3aa: CASSDGQQPTEAFF

len: 14
abundance: .
j_gene: TRBJ2-3
d_gene: TRBD2
v_gene: TRBV6-5
CDR3nt: TGTGCCAGCGGGCTAGCGGGAACCGAAGATACGCAGTATTTT
CDR3aa: CASGLAGTEDTQYF

len: 17
abundance: .
j_gene: TRBJ1-6
d_gene: .
v_gene: TRBV27
CDR3nt: TGTGCCAGCAGTTTCAAGACCTACGGACAGTTTAATTCACCCCTCCACTTT
CDR3aa: CASSFKTYGQFNSPLHF

len: 16
abundance: .
j_gene: TRBJ2-1
d_gene: .
v_gene: TRBV27
CDR3nt: TGTGCCAGCAGTTATTGGTGGAGAAGCCACTACAATGAGCAGTTCTTC
CDR3aa: CASSYWWRSHYNEQFF

len: 15
abundance: .
j_gene: TRBJ2-1
d_gene: TRBD2
v_gene: TRBV10-2
CDR3nt: TGCGCCAGCAGTAGAACTAGCGGGGGCTACAATGAGCAGTTCTTC
CDR3aa: CASSRTSGGYNEQFF

len: 16
abundance: .
j_gene: TRBJ2-1
d_gene: TRBD2
v_gene: TRBV5-4
CDR3nt: TGTGCCACTAGCCTAAGACTAGCGGGAGGGCCCGATGAGCAGTTCTTC
CDR3aa: CATSLRLAGGPDEQFF

len: 14
abundance: .
j_gene: TRBJ1-4
d_gene: .
v_gene: TRBV2
CDR3nt: TGTGCCAGCCGTCCTCACGGGAGAGGTGAAAAACTGTTTTTT
CDR3aa: CASRPHGRGEKLFF

len: 14
abundance: once
j_gene: TRBJ1-5
d_gene: .
v_gene: TRBV27
CDR3nt: TGTGCCAGCAGCTCGGACAGTAGCAATCAGCCCCAGCATTTT
CDR3aa: CASSSDSSNQPQHF

len: 16
abundance: .
j_gene: TRBJ1-6
d_gene: .
v_gene: TRBV30
CDR3nt: TGTGCCTGCCCGGGACACCAAAGCTCCTATAATTCACCCCTCCACTTT
CDR3aa: CACPGHQSSYNSPLHF

len: 17
abundance: .
j_gene: TRBJ2-1
d_gene: TRBD2
v_gene: TRBV24-1
CDR3nt: TGTGCCACTAGAGGGACTAGCGGAGCGAGCTCCTACAATGAGCAGTTCTTC
CDR3aa: CATRGTSGASSYNEQFF

len: 15
abundance: .
j_gene: TRBJ1-5
d_gene: TRBD1
v_gene: TRBV5-1
CDR3nt: TGCGCCAGCAGCTTAACAGGGGAATACAATCAGCCCCAGCATTTT
CDR3aa: CASSLTGEYNQPQHF

len: 17
abundance: .
j_gene: TRBJ2-5
d_gene: TRBD1
v_gene: TRBV15
CDR3nt: TGTGCCACCAGCCGTGATAGGGGACAGGGGCTTTCTGAGACCCAGTACTTC
CDR3aa: CATSRDRGQGLSETQYF

len: 16
abundance: .
j_gene: TRBJ2-1
d_gene: TRBD2
v_gene: TRBV11-3
CDR3nt: TGTGCCAGCAGCTTAGGGCTAGCGGGATTTTACAATGAGCAGTTCTTC
CDR3aa: CASSLGLAGFYNEQFF

len: 16
abundance: .
j_gene: TRBJ2-6
d_gene: .
v_gene: TRBV11-2
CDR3nt: TGTGCCAGCAGCCTCCGGAGGGCGTCTGGGGCCAACGTCCTGACTTTC
CDR3aa: CASSLRRASGANVLTF

len: 14
abundance: few
j_gene: TRBJ2-1
d_gene: TRBD2
v_gene: TRBV19
CDR3nt: TGTGCCAGTAGTAGTAGCGGGAGGATCAATGAGCAGTTCTTC
CDR3aa: CASSSSGRINEQFF

len: 14
abundance: .
j_gene: TRBJ2-5
d_gene: .
v_gene: TRBV29-1
CDR3nt: TGCAGCGGAGTTCGGGGGGCCGAAGGCGAGACCCAGTACTTC
CDR3aa: CSGVRGAEGETQYF

len: 13
abundance: few
j_gene: TRBJ2-7
d_gene: TRBD2
v_gene: TRBV2
CDR3nt: TGTGCCAGCGCTGCGGGAGGGTCCTACGAGCAGTACTTC
CDR3aa: CASAAGGSYEQYF

len: 16
abundance: .
j_gene: TRBJ2-1
d_gene: TRBD2
v_gene: TRBV7-3
CDR3nt: TGTGCCAGCAGCCGACTAGCCCTAAGCTCCTACAATGAGCAGTTCTTC
CDR3aa: CASSRLALSSYNEQFF

len: 16
abundance: .
j_gene: TRBJ2-5
d_gene: TRBD2
v_gene: TRBV27
CDR3nt: TGTGCCAGCAGTTTACAGACTAGCGGGAGGCAAGAGACCCAGTACTTC
CDR3aa: CASSLQTSGRQETQYF

len: 15
abundance: .
j_gene: TRBJ2-1
d_gene: TRBD2
v_gene: TRBV5-1
CDR3nt: TGCGCCAGCAGCAGGACTAGCGGGACCTACAATGAGCAGTTCTTC
CDR3aa: CASSRTSGTYNEQFF

len: 16
abundance: .
j_gene: TRBJ1-5
d_gene: TRBD1
v_gene: TRBV28
CDR3nt: TGTGCCAGCAGGCGTCCTGGGACAGCTAGCAATCAGCCCCAGCATTTT
CDR3aa: CASRRPGTASNQPQHF

len: 17
abundance: .
j_gene: TRBJ1-5
d_gene: TRBD1
v_gene: TRBV2
CDR3nt: TGTGCCAGCAGTCGAGCTGCCGGGACAGGGGGTAATCAGCCCCAGCATTTT
CDR3aa: CASSRAAGTGGNQPQHF

len: 15
abundance: .
j_gene: TRBJ1-3
d_gene: .
v_gene: TRBV7-2
CDR3nt: TGTGCCAGCAGCTTAGGAGCAGGGGCTGGAAACACCATATATTTT
CDR3aa: CASSLGAGAGNTIYF

len: 18
abundance: once
j_gene: TRBJ2-7
d_gene: TRBD2
v_gene: TRBV28
CDR3nt: TGTGCCAGCAGTTTCCCCCCTGGGCTAGCGGAGTTAAGGTACGAGCAGTACTTC
CDR3aa: CASSFPPGLAELRYEQYF

len: 12
abundance: .
j_gene: TRBJ2-1
d_gene: .
v_gene: TRBV5-6
CDR3nt: TGTGCCAGCAGCTTAGGGGCCGATGAGCAGTTCTTC
CDR3aa: CASSLGADEQFF

len: 15
abundance: .
j_gene: TRBJ2-1
d_gene: .
v_gene: TRBV2
CDR3nt: TGTGCCAGCAGTTTCCTCCGGACAGCATACAATGAGCAGTTCTTC
CDR3aa: CASSFLRTAYNEQFF

len: 16
abundance: once
j_gene: TRBJ2-1
d_gene: TRBD1
v_gene: TRBV28
CDR3nt: TGTGCCAGCAGTTTACTCGGACAGGGGGCAGAGAATGAGCAGTTCTTC
CDR3aa: CASSLLGQGAENEQFF

len: 13
abundance: .
j_gene: TRBJ2-7
d_gene: .
v_gene: TRBV21-1
CDR3nt: TGTGCCAGCAGCGCTAGCGGGAGCTACGAGCAGTACTTC
CDR3aa: CASSASGSYEQYF

len: 17
abundance: few
j_gene: TRBJ2-1
d_gene: .
v_gene: TRBV28
CDR3nt: TGTGCCAGCAGTTTCCCCCACCGGGGGAGCTCCTACAATGAGCAGTTCTTC
CDR3aa: CASSFPHRGSSYNEQFF

len: 16
abundance: .
j_gene: TRBJ2-5
d_gene: .
v_gene: TRBV19
CDR3nt: TGTGCCAGTAGACCCTCCGGGAGTCTTCTTACGGAGACCCAGTACTTC
CDR3aa: CASRPSGSLLTETQYF

len: 15
abundance: .
j_gene: TRBJ2-1
d_gene: .
v_gene: TRBV18
CDR3nt: TGTGCCAGCTCACCCCTTGAGGTGAGGGGGAATGAGCAGTTCTTC
CDR3aa: CASSPLEVRGNEQFF

len: 15
abundance: once
j_gene: TRBJ2-7
d_gene: .
v_gene: TRBV6-5
CDR3nt: TGTGCCAGCAGTTACTCAGCCAGGCCCACCTACGAGCAGTACTTC
CDR3aa: CASSYSARPTYEQYF

len: 12
abundance: .
j_gene: TRBJ1-2
d_gene: .
v_gene: TRBV7-9
CDR3nt: TGTGCCGACTGGGGCGGTGGGGATGGCTACACCTTC
CDR3aa: CADWGGGDGYTF

len: 15
abundance: .
j_gene: TRBJ1-3
d_gene: .
v_gene: TRBV6-6
CDR3nt: TGTGCCAGCAGACCTGGGACTTTCTCTGGAAACACCATATATTTT
CDR3aa: CASRPGTFSGNTIYF

len: 15
abundance: once
j_gene: TRBJ2-5
d_gene: TRBD2
v_gene: TRBV11-2
CDR3nt: TGTGCCAGCAGCCGGGAGGGCTACGGAAGGGAGACCCAGTACTTC
CDR3aa: CASSREGYGRETQYF

len: 16
abundance: .
j_gene: TRBJ2-1
d_gene: TRBD1
v_gene: TRBV9
CDR3nt: TGTGCCAGCAGCGTAGGAGGGACAGGGGGCTACAATGAGCAGTTCTTC
CDR3aa: CASSVGGTGGYNEQFF

len: 13
abundance: .
j_gene: TRBJ2-5
d_gene: .
v_gene: TRBV10-1
CDR3nt: TGCGCCAGCAGTGTACGGGTTCCAGAGACCCAGTACTTC
CDR3aa: CASSVRVPETQYF

len: 14
abundance: once
j_gene: TRBJ2-1
d_gene: .
v_gene: TRBV5-1
CDR3nt: TGCGCCAGCAGCCAGGGACTGGAGACGGATGAGCAGTTCTTC
CDR3aa: CASSQGLETDEQFF

len: 15
abundance: .
j_gene: TRBJ1-5
d_gene: TRBD1
v_gene: TRBV2
CDR3nt: TGTGCCAGCAGCTCGACAGGGGGGAGCAGGCAGCCCCAGCATTTT
CDR3aa: CASSSTGGSRQPQHF

len: 16
abundance: .
j_gene: TRBJ2-4
d_gene: .
v_gene: TRBV5-4
CDR3nt: TGTGCCAGCAGCTTGGGGACTACCGGAGCCAAAAACATTCAGTACTTC
CDR3aa: CASSLGTTGAKNIQYF

len: 15
abundance: .
j_gene: TRBJ2-3
d_gene: TRBD2
v_gene: TRBV15
CDR3nt: TGTGCCACCTTAGAAGGACTAGCTGGGACAGATACGCAGTATTTT
CDR3aa: CATLEGLAGTDTQYF

len: 12
abundance: .
j_gene: TRBJ2-7
d_gene: .
v_gene: TRBV27
CDR3nt: TGTGCCAGCAGCCTGACGGGGTTGGAGCAGTACTTC
CDR3aa: CASSLTGLEQYF